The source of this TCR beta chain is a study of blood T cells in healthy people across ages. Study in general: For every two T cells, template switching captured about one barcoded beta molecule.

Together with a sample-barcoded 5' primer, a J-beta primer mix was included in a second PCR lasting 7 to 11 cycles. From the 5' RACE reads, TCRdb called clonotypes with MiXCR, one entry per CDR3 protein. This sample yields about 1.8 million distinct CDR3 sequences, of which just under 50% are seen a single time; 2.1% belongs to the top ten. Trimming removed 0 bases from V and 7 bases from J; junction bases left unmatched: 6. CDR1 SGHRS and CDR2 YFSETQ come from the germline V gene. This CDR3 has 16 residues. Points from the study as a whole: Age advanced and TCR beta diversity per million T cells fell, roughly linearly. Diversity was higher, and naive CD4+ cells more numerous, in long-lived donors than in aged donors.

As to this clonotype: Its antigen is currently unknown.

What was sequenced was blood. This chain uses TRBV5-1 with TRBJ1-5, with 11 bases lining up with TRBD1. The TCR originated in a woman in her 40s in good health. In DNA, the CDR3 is TGCGCCAGCAGCTTGGGCGGACAGGGGGCTTGGCAGCCCCAGCATTTT. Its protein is CASSLGGQGAWQPQHF.